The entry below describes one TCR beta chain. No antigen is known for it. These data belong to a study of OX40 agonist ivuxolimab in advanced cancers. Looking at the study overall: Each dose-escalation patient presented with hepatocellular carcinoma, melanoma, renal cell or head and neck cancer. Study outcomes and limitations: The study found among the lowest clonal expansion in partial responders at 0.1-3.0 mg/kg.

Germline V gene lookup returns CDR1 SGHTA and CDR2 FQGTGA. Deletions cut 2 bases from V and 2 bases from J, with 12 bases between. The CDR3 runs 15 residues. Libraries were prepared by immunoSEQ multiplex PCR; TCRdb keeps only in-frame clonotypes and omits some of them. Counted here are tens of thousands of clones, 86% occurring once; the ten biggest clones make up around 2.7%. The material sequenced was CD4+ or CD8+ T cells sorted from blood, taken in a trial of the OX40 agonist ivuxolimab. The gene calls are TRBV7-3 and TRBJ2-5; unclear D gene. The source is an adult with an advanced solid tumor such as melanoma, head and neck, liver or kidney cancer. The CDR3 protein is CASSLHFGPQETQYF. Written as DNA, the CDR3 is TGTGCCAGCAGCTTACACTTCGGACCTCAAGAGACCCAGTACTTC.